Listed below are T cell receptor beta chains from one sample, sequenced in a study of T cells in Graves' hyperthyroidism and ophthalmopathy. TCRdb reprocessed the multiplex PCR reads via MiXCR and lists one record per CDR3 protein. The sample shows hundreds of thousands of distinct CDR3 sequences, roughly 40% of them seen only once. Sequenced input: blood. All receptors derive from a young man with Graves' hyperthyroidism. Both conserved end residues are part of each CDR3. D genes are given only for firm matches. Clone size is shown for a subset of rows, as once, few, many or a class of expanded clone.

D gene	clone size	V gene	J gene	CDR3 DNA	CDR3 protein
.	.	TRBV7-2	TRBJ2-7	TGTGCCAGCAGTTTAACCTACGAGCAGTGCTTC	CASSLTYEQCF
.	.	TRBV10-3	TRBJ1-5	TGTGCTTCCGGGACACCCAGCAATCAGCCCCAGCATTTT	CASGTPSNQPQHF
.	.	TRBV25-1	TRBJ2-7	TGTGCGGGAGCCGAGCAGTACTTC	CAGAEQYF
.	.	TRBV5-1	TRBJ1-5	TGCGCCAGCAGCCCCCGCGGGGGGGACTATGAGCCCCAGCATTTT	CASSPRGGDYEPQHF
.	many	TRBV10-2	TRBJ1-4	TGCGCCAGCAGTAGAGGAAAACTGTTTTTT	CASSRGKLFF
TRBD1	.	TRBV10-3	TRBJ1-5	TGTGCTACCGGACAGGGCGGAGGGCAGCCCCAGCATTTT	CATGQGGGQPQHF
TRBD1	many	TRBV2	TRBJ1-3	TGTGCCAGCAGGAGCGCCGGGACAGGGGGAAACACCATATATTTT	CASRSAGTGGNTIYF
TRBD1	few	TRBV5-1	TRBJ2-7	TGCGCCAGCAGCTATGGACAGGACGGTAGTGGAGAGCAGTACTTC	CASSYGQDGSGEQYF
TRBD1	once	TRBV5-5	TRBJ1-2	TGTGCCAGCAGCATTTTTTACAGGGGGAACTATGGCTACACCTTC	CASSIFYRGNYGYTF
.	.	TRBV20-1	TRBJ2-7	TGCAGTTCTAGCCCCCAAGGGCCACTCTACGAGCAGTACTTC	CSSSPQGPLYEQYF
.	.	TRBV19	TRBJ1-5	TGTGCCAGTAAAGCAGGGATGGGTCAGCCCCAGCATTTT	CASKAGMGQPQHF
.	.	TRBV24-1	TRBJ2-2	TGTGCCACCAGTGACAGGGGAACACCGGGGAGCTGGGGGCTGTTTTTT	CATSDRGTPGSWGLFF
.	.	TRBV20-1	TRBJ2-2	TGCAGTGCCTTGGTGCGTTTGAACACCGGGGAGCTGTTTTTT	CSALVRLNTGELFF
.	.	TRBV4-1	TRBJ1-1	TGCGCCAGCAGCCAAGATTTGGGCAGCATGAACACTGAAGCTTTCTTT	CASSQDLGSMNTEAFF
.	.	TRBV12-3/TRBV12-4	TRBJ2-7	TGTGCCAGCAGCCCGGGACACCATTCCTACGAGCAGTACTTC	CASSPGHHSYEQYF
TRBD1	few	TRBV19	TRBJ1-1	TGTGCCAGTAGTAGTGGACAGGGGGCTTTCACTGAAGCTTTCTTT	CASSSGQGAFTEAFF
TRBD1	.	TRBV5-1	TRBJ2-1	TGCGCCAGCAGCTCTGGGACAGGGGGCCGTGAGCAGTTCTTC	CASSSGTGGREQFF
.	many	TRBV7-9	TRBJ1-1	TGTGCCAGCAGCCCCGGCGGACAGATGAACACTGAAGCTTTCTTT	CASSPGGQMNTEAFF
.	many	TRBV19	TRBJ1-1	TGTGCCAGTAGTACCCTAGATAGACCGGGTGAAGCTTTCTTT	CASSTLDRPGEAFF
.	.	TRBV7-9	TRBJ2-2	TGTGCCAGCAGCTTAATCCTACAGGTGAACACCGGGGAGCTGTTTTTT	CASSLILQVNTGELFF
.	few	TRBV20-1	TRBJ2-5	TGCAGTGCTAGAGGCCTAACCCGTACGGGACACGGAAAAGAGACCCAGTACTTC	CSARGLTRTGHGKETQYF
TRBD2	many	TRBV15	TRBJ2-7	TGTGCCACCAGCAGAGATACTAGCGGGTGGTACGAGCAGTACTTC	CATSRDTSGWYEQYF
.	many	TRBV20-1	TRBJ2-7	TGCAGTGCTAGCGGTGAGGGTCACGAGCAGTACTTC	CSASGEGHEQYF
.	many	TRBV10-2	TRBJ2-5	TGCGCCAGCAGTGAGTCGCGGGTTTGGGAGACCCAGTACTTC	CASSESRVWETQYF
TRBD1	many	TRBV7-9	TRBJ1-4	TGTGCCAGCAGCCTTACAATCGTTGAGGACAGGCTAACTGAAAAACTGTTTTTT	CASSLTIVEDRLTEKLFF
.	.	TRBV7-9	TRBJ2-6	TGCGCCAGCAGCCAAGCCTACTCTGGGGCCAACGTCCTGACTTTC	CASSQAYSGANVLTF
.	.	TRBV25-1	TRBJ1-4	TGTGCCAGCAGTGATCAGGGTTCGGAAAAACTGTTTTTT	CASSDQGSEKLFF
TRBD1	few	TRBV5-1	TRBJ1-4	TGCGCCAGCAGCTTGGGGGGACAGGGAGGTGAAAAACTGTTTTTT	CASSLGGQGGEKLFF
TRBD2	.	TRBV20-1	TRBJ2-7	TGCAGTGCTAGGTCTAGCGGGGGGGCTCGGCACGAGCAGTACTTC	CSARSSGGARHEQYF
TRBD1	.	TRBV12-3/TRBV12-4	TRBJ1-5	TGTGCCAGCAGCCAAGACAGGGAGAATCAGCCCCAGCATTTT	CASSQDRENQPQHF
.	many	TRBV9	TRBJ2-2	TGTGCCAGCAGCGTAGGACTAGAAGGGCACGGGGAGCTGTTTTTT	CASSVGLEGHGELFF
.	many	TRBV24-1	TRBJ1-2	TGTGCCACCAGTGGAGGGTTGCATGGCTACACCTTC	CATSGGLHGYTF
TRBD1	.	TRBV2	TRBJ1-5	TGTGCCAGCCTTTCCGGGACAGACGGGGGTCAGCCCCAGCATTTT	CASLSGTDGGQPQHF
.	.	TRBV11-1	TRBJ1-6	TGTGCCAGCAGCCGCGGGGCAGCTAATAATTCACCCCTCCACTTT	CASSRGAANNSPLHF
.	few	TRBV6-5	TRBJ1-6	TGTGCCAGCAAGGTCAGTTCGAGTTCACCCCTCCACTTT	CASKVSSSSPLHF
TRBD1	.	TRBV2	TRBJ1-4	TGTGCCAGCAGGACTATCCGGGACAGGGGAGAAAAACTGTTTTTT	CASRTIRDRGEKLFF
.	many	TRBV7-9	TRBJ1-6	TGTGCCAGCAGCCCGGAGGGACAATGGGGTTCACCCCTCCACTTT	CASSPEGQWGSPLHF
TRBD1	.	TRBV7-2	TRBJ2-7	TGTGCCAGCAGCAGGCGGACAGGGCTTGAGCAGTACTTC	CASSRRTGLEQYF
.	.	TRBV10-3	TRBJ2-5	TGTGCCATCAGTGAGGCATGGAAAGAGACCCAGTACTTC	CAISEAWKETQYF
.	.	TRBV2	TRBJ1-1	TGTGCCAGCAGTGAAGGACGACAGGTGAACACTGAAGCTTTCTTT	CASSEGRQVNTEAFF
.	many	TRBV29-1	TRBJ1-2	TGCAGCGCGTCAGGGAACTATGGCTACACCTTC	CSASGNYGYTF
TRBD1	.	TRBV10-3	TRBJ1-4	TGTGCCATCAGTGAGTTACAGGGGGCAGGAAAACTGTTTTTT	CAISELQGAGKLFF
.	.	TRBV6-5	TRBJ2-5	TGTGCCAGCAGGGCTTCGGGGTTCCGAGAGACCCAGTACTTC	CASRASGFRETQYF
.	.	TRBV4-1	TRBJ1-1	TGCGCCAGCAGCCAGGGGGTGGCTGAAGCTTTCTTT	CASSQGVAEAFF
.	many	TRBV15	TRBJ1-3	TGTGCCACCAGCAGAGATAAACACTCTGGAAACACCATATATTTT	CATSRDKHSGNTIYF